A selection of T cell receptor beta chains follows, all from one sample in a study of blood T cell repertoires in COVID-19. TCRdb keeps only in-frame clones here, not all; method: immunoSEQ multiplex PCR. Of approximately 410,000 clones listed, about nine tenths are singletons. The sequencing sample was made of peripheral blood. These receptors were obtained from a woman in her twenties or thirties with active or convalescent COVID-19. The CDR3 runs from the conserved cysteine through the conserved F or W. Each record gives: CDR3 length, D gene, J gene, clone size, V gene, CDR3 DNA, CDR3 protein. D genes are given only for firm matches. The size of a clone is reported for some rows only, either as once, few or many, or as a class for expanded clones.

len: 14
d_gene: TRBD1
j_gene: TRBJ1-2
abundance: NA
v_gene: TRBV19
CDR3nt: TGTGCCAGTAGTTCAGGACAGGGGAACTATGGCTACACCTTC
CDR3aa: CASSSGQGNYGYTF

len: 16
d_gene: TRBD1
j_gene: TRBJ1-1
abundance: NA
v_gene: TRBV18
CDR3nt: TGTGCCAGCTCACCCCCCGCAGGGGGCGTTAACACTGAAGCTTTCTTT
CDR3aa: CASSPPAGGVNTEAFF

len: 18
d_gene: TRBD2
j_gene: TRBJ2-1
abundance: NA
v_gene: TRBV7-8
CDR3nt: TGTGCCAGCAGCTTGGGACTAGCGGATTTTTTCTCCTACAATGAGCAGTTCTTC
CDR3aa: CASSLGLADFFSYNEQFF

len: 14
d_gene: NA
j_gene: TRBJ2-7
abundance: NA
v_gene: TRBV24-1
CDR3nt: TGTGCCACCAGACCAGACAGGTTCCCCTACGAGCAGTACTTC
CDR3aa: CATRPDRFPYEQYF

len: 15
d_gene: TRBD1
j_gene: TRBJ1-6
abundance: NA
v_gene: TRBV11-2
CDR3nt: TGTGCCAGCAGCAAAAGGGGACAGGGCACCTCACCCCTCCACTTT
CDR3aa: CASSKRGQGTSPLHF

len: 15
d_gene: TRBD1
j_gene: TRBJ1-1
abundance: NA
v_gene: TRBV2
CDR3nt: TGTGCCAGCAGTGAAGCCCCCGGGACAGGGACTGAAGCTTTCTTT
CDR3aa: CASSEAPGTGTEAFF

len: 15
d_gene: NA
j_gene: TRBJ1-1
abundance: NA
v_gene: TRBV21-1
CDR3nt: TGTGCCAGCAGCAAAAAATTTGGCAGAAACACTGAAGCTTTCTTT
CDR3aa: CASSKKFGRNTEAFF

len: 16
d_gene: TRBD1
j_gene: TRBJ1-2
abundance: NA
v_gene: TRBV15
CDR3nt: TGTGCCACCAGCGGACTGGGACAGGGGGTGATTTTTGGCTACACCTTC
CDR3aa: CATSGLGQGVIFGYTF

len: 13
d_gene: NA
j_gene: TRBJ1-1
abundance: few
v_gene: TRBV6-1
CDR3nt: TGTGCCAGCAGTGAAAGGGGGAGGGCTGAAGCTTTCTTT
CDR3aa: CASSERGRAEAFF

len: 10
d_gene: TRBD1
j_gene: TRBJ2-5
abundance: NA
v_gene: TRBV6-5
CDR3nt: TGTGCCAGCGGACAGGCGACCCAGTACTTC
CDR3aa: CASGQATQYF

len: 15
d_gene: NA
j_gene: TRBJ1-5
abundance: few
v_gene: TRBV6-6
CDR3nt: TGTGCCAGCAGTTGGGAACAGGGAAGGAATCAGCCCCAGCATTTT
CDR3aa: CASSWEQGRNQPQHF

len: 12
d_gene: NA
j_gene: TRBJ1-1
abundance: NA
v_gene: TRBV5-4
CDR3nt: TGTGCCGGGGGGGGGCCTAACACTGAAGCTTTCTTT
CDR3aa: CAGGGPNTEAFF

len: 16
d_gene: NA
j_gene: TRBJ2-5
abundance: NA
v_gene: TRBV5-4
CDR3nt: TGTGCCAGCAGCTTGGTTGGGACTCTCGCCCAAGAGACCCAGTACTTC
CDR3aa: CASSLVGTLAQETQYF

len: 14
d_gene: NA
j_gene: TRBJ1-6
abundance: NA
v_gene: TRBV27
CDR3nt: TGTGCCAGCAGCCCACGGAGGGCAAATTCACCCCTCCACTTT
CDR3aa: CASSPRRANSPLHF

len: 15
d_gene: TRBD1
j_gene: TRBJ2-1
abundance: NA
v_gene: TRBV25-1
CDR3nt: TGTGCCAGCAGCGGGGGGACAGGGGCCTACAATGAGCAGTTCTTC
CDR3aa: CASSGGTGAYNEQFF

len: 13
d_gene: NA
j_gene: TRBJ1-1
abundance: NA
v_gene: TRBV6-1
CDR3nt: TGTGCCAGCAGTTCGGGGTGGGACAAGGGCGCTTTCTTT
CDR3aa: CASSSGWDKGAFF

len: 15
d_gene: NA
j_gene: TRBJ2-7
abundance: NA
v_gene: TRBV2
CDR3nt: TGTGCCAGCAGCCTTGATCGGGGGGCTTTCTACGAGCAGTACTTC
CDR3aa: CASSLDRGAFYEQYF

len: 11
d_gene: NA
j_gene: TRBJ2-1
abundance: NA
v_gene: TRBV2
CDR3nt: TGTGCCAGCAGTGAACTAGCGGAGCAGTTCTTC
CDR3aa: CASSELAEQFF

len: 16
d_gene: NA
j_gene: TRBJ2-2
abundance: NA
v_gene: TRBV18
CDR3nt: TGTGCCAGCTCACCACGGCGCGGAGGGGACACCGGGGAGCTGTTTTTT
CDR3aa: CASSPRRGGDTGELFF

len: 21
d_gene: TRBD2
j_gene: TRBJ2-7
abundance: NA
v_gene: TRBV7-8
CDR3nt: TGTGCCAGCAGCTTAGGGGGTAGTCCGGGACTAGCGGGAGGCAGGATCTACGAGCAGTACTTC
CDR3aa: CASSLGGSPGLAGGRIYEQYF

len: 14
d_gene: TRBD1
j_gene: TRBJ1-1
abundance: NA
v_gene: TRBV19
CDR3nt: TGTGCCAGTAACCTCGACAGGGTGAACACTGAAGCTTTCTTT
CDR3aa: CASNLDRVNTEAFF

len: 16
d_gene: TRBD1
j_gene: TRBJ1-2
abundance: few
v_gene: TRBV27
CDR3nt: TGTGCCAGCAGTACATTGGCTGGGACAGGTGGGAGTGGCTACACCTTC
CDR3aa: CASSTLAGTGGSGYTF

len: 16
d_gene: TRBD2
j_gene: TRBJ2-7
abundance: NA
v_gene: TRBV5-1
CDR3nt: TGCGCCAGCAGCTTGGATACTAGCGGGAGCTCCTACGAGCAGTACTTC
CDR3aa: CASSLDTSGSSYEQYF

len: 12
d_gene: TRBD2
j_gene: TRBJ2-5
abundance: NA
v_gene: TRBV6-6
CDR3nt: TGTGCCAGCAGTTCACCGGGACTAGCGGGTTACTTC
CDR3aa: CASSSPGLAGYF

len: 17
d_gene: TRBD2
j_gene: TRBJ2-1
abundance: once
v_gene: TRBV24-1
CDR3nt: TGTGCCACCAGTGATTTAGCTAGCGGGAGGGTCTACAATGAGCAGTTCTTC
CDR3aa: CATSDLASGRVYNEQFF

len: 13
d_gene: TRBD1
j_gene: TRBJ2-1
abundance: NA
v_gene: TRBV19
CDR3nt: TGTGCCAGTAGTCACGGGACAGTCCGAGAGCAGTTCTTC
CDR3aa: CASSHGTVREQFF

len: 14
d_gene: NA
j_gene: TRBJ1-2
abundance: once
v_gene: TRBV19
CDR3nt: TGTGCCAGCCGAGGGGGTACTCACCACTATGGCTACACCTTC
CDR3aa: CASRGGTHHYGYTF

len: 15
d_gene: TRBD1
j_gene: TRBJ2-7
abundance: NA
v_gene: TRBV5-6
CDR3nt: TGTGCCAGCAGCTTGCCAGGGGGCAATTGGAACGAGCAGTACTTC
CDR3aa: CASSLPGGNWNEQYF

len: 14
d_gene: NA
j_gene: TRBJ1-5
abundance: NA
v_gene: TRBV6-5
CDR3nt: TGTGCCAGCGGAGGCCCGGGTGGTAATCAGCCCCAGCATTTT
CDR3aa: CASGGPGGNQPQHF

len: 12
d_gene: NA
j_gene: TRBJ1-1
abundance: NA
v_gene: TRBV12-3/TRBV12-4
CDR3nt: TGTGCCAGCAGTTCTCAGGGTCGCGAAGCTTTCTTT
CDR3aa: CASSSQGREAFF

len: 15
d_gene: NA
j_gene: TRBJ1-2
abundance: NA
v_gene: TRBV19
CDR3nt: TGTGCCAGTATGGTCCGGGGGGAGGGAAACTATGGCTACACCTTC
CDR3aa: CASMVRGEGNYGYTF

len: 15
d_gene: NA
j_gene: TRBJ2-6
abundance: few
v_gene: TRBV6-1
CDR3nt: TGTGCCAGCAGTGACGAGAACTCTGGGGCCAACGTCCTGACTTTC
CDR3aa: CASSDENSGANVLTF

len: 16
d_gene: TRBD1
j_gene: TRBJ1-1
abundance: NA
v_gene: TRBV5-6
CDR3nt: TGTGCCAGCAGCGCCGGGCCGGGACAGGGTTACACTGAAGCTTTCTTT
CDR3aa: CASSAGPGQGYTEAFF

len: 15
d_gene: NA
j_gene: TRBJ2-7
abundance: NA
v_gene: TRBV11-2
CDR3nt: TGTGCCAGCAGCTTGGCGTTGTACAGCGGATACGAGCAGTACTTC
CDR3aa: CASSLALYSGYEQYF

len: 15
d_gene: NA
j_gene: TRBJ1-5
abundance: NA
v_gene: TRBV18
CDR3nt: TGTGCCAGCTCACCTGGGGAGTATAGCAATCAGCCCCAGCATTTT
CDR3aa: CASSPGEYSNQPQHF

len: 14
d_gene: NA
j_gene: TRBJ2-5
abundance: NA
v_gene: TRBV28
CDR3nt: TGTGCCAGCAGTTTTTCCCTCTATCGAGAGACCCAGTACTTC
CDR3aa: CASSFSLYRETQYF

len: 15
d_gene: TRBD2
j_gene: TRBJ2-7
abundance: few
v_gene: TRBV3-1/TRBV3-2
CDR3nt: TGTGCCAGCAGCCGACTAGCGGGGGACTCCTACGAGCAGTACTTC
CDR3aa: CASSRLAGDSYEQYF

len: 18
d_gene: TRBD1
j_gene: TRBJ1-5
abundance: NA
v_gene: TRBV6-2/TRBV6-3
CDR3nt: TGTGCCAGCAGTATAACATCGGGGACAGGGCTTAGCAATCAGCCCCAGCATTTT
CDR3aa: CASSITSGTGLSNQPQHF

len: 14
d_gene: NA
j_gene: TRBJ1-1
abundance: once
v_gene: TRBV6-5
CDR3nt: TGTGCCAGCAGCCGGACAGAAGTGAACACTGAAGCTTTCTTT
CDR3aa: CASSRTEVNTEAFF

len: 15
d_gene: TRBD1
j_gene: TRBJ1-5
abundance: NA
v_gene: TRBV4-2
CDR3nt: TGTGCCAGCAGCCAGGCGACAGGGGGCAATCAGCCCCAGCATTTT
CDR3aa: CASSQATGGNQPQHF

len: 14
d_gene: NA
j_gene: TRBJ2-2
abundance: NA
v_gene: TRBV3-1/TRBV3-2
CDR3nt: TGTGCCAGCAGCCAAGGACAGGCCCCGGGGGAGCTGTTTTTT
CDR3aa: CASSQGQAPGELFF

len: 15
d_gene: NA
j_gene: TRBJ1-1
abundance: few
v_gene: TRBV6-1
CDR3nt: TGTGCCAGCAGTGAAGCGTTAGGGGAAAACACTGAAGCTTTCTTT
CDR3aa: CASSEALGENTEAFF

len: 14
d_gene: TRBD1
j_gene: TRBJ1-4
abundance: NA
v_gene: TRBV19
CDR3nt: TGTGCCAGTAGTGAACAGGGGTGGAATGAAAAACTGTTTTTT
CDR3aa: CASSEQGWNEKLFF

len: 15
d_gene: NA
j_gene: TRBJ1-1
abundance: few
v_gene: TRBV29-1
CDR3nt: TGCAGCGTTGGCGCGGGAGCAGGGTCTGTCACTGAAGCTTTCTTT
CDR3aa: CSVGAGAGSVTEAFF